This TCR beta chain was captured in a study of CXCR3-negative and CXCR3-positive naive CD8 T cells. Points from the study as a whole: In CXCR3-positive naive cells, the TRB CDR3s were more hydrophobic than in CXCR3-negative naive cells. TRB CDR3 properties were used to infer TCR strength, and surface CD5 was comparable between naive subsets.

The V gene's germline CDR1 is KGHSY and CDR2 FQNENV. The CDR3 consists of 17 residues. 5' RACE that incorporated UMI labels was used to prepare the TRB cDNA libraries. From the 5' RACE reads, TCRdb lists one entry per CDR3 protein and no DNA. The sample spans fewer than 95,000 distinct CDR3 sequences; the ten largest clones claim over 1.5%. The sorting of each CD8+ T cell subset was done in triplicate, at 250,000 to 300,000 cells each. As regards this clonotype: The antigen is not known.

The J gene is TRBJ1-4, the V gene TRBV16. Sequenced input: naive CXCR3- CD8+ T cells from blood. Subset: CD45RO-CCR7+CD27+CD95- naive CD8+ T cells lacking CXCR3 (TNR3-). This sequence originates from a human donor in good health. Some clones in this sample may be carry-over from other donors' samples. CDR3: CASSHLPWTVENEKLFF.